These T cell receptor beta chains were read from a single sample in a study of shared clonotypes between healthy human individuals. Libraries were prepared by immunoSEQ multiplex PCR; TCRdb keeps only in-frame clonotypes and omits some of them. The table includes hundreds of thousands of clones, approximately 79% detected once. The specimen sequenced was memory CD4+ T cells sorted from blood. These receptor sequences come from a woman under 40 in good health. Both conserved end residues are part of each CDR3. The D gene is left open where the match is weak. Only part of the rows carry a size: once, few, many, or a class if the clone is expanded.

D	V	size	J	CDR3	DNA
TRBD2	TRBV28	once	TRBJ2-1	CASSGTSGSSYNEQFF	TGTGCCAGCAGTGGGACTAGCGGGAGCTCCTACAATGAGCAGTTCTTC
NA	TRBV28	few	TRBJ1-3	CASSGNTIYF	TGTGCCAGTTCTGGAAACACCATATATTTT
TRBD1	TRBV27	NA	TRBJ1-2	CASSLHRGPNYGYTF	TGTGCCAGCAGCCTCCACAGGGGACCCAACTATGGCTACACCTTC
TRBD2	TRBV6-1	NA	TRBJ2-2	CASSDQASGKMFF	TGTGCCAGCAGTGATCAGGCTAGCGGGAAGATGTTTTTT
NA	TRBV10-1	NA	TRBJ1-5	CASSESLGEDQPQHF	TGCGCCAGCAGTGAGAGTCTCGGGGAGGATCAGCCCCAGCATTTT
NA	TRBV27	NA	TRBJ1-3	CASNSDREYSGNTIYF	TGTGCCAGCAATTCAGATAGGGAATACTCTGGAAACACCATATATTTT
NA	TRBV2	once	TRBJ2-7	CAGGTRRSYEQYF	TGTGCCGGTGGGACCCGGCGCTCCTACGAGCAGTACTTC
NA	TRBV5-1	NA	TRBJ2-3	CASSLVGSDTQYF	TGCGCCAGCAGCTTGGTAGGCTCAGATACGCAGTATTTT
NA	TRBV7-2	NA	TRBJ2-1	CASSLVSNEQFF	TGTGCCAGCAGCTTAGTATCCAATGAGCAGTTCTTC
NA	TRBV11-2	once	TRBJ1-1	CASSSRDTEAFF	TGTGCCAGCAGCTCCAGGGATACTGAAGCTTTCTTT
NA	TRBV6-1	once	TRBJ1-4	CASSPRGNEKLFF	TGTGCCAGCAGTCCCCGGGGTAATGAAAAACTGTTTTTT
NA	TRBV28	NA	TRBJ1-5	CASSLGRRNQPQHF	TGTGCCAGCAGTTTAGGAAGACGGAATCAGCCCCAGCATTTT
NA	TRBV6-5	once	TRBJ2-7	CASSYGATAYEQYF	TGTGCCAGCAGTTACGGGGCGACAGCTTACGAGCAGTACTTC
NA	TRBV7-2	NA	TRBJ2-7	CASSPSRGSSYEQYF	TGTGCCAGCAGCCCTTCAAGGGGGTCCTCCTACGAGCAGTACTTC
NA	TRBV11-2	NA	TRBJ1-5	CASSLAQDQPQHF	TGTGCCAGCAGCTTAGCCCAGGATCAGCCCCAGCATTTT
NA	TRBV5-6	NA	TRBJ1-2	CASSSGPAGGYTF	TGTGCCAGCAGCTCAGGGCCGGCGGGTGGCTACACCTTC
NA	TRBV30	many	TRBJ2-1	CAWKSGYEQFF	TGTGCCTGGAAGTCGGGGTATGAGCAGTTCTTC
NA	TRBV11-2	few	TRBJ2-1	CASRGSIRNEQFF	TGTGCCAGCAGGGGGAGTATTAGGAATGAGCAGTTCTTC
NA	TRBV7-6	NA	TRBJ2-1	CASSITRAGPHEQFF	TGTGCCAGCTCCATTACGAGGGCAGGGCCCCATGAGCAGTTCTTC
NA	TRBV9	once	TRBJ2-6	CASSRQGSGANVLTF	TGTGCCAGCAGCAGGCAGGGGTCCGGGGCCAACGTCCTGACTTTC
NA	TRBV9	NA	TRBJ2-7	CASSSRSYEQYF	TGTGCCAGCAGTAGCCGTTCCTACGAGCAGTACTTC
NA	TRBV7-2	NA	TRBJ2-4	CASSLTGKNIQYF	TGTGCCAGCAGCTTGACGGGCAAAAACATTCAGTACTTC
TRBD2	TRBV19	NA	TRBJ2-7	CASRVAGGSSYEQYF	TGTGCCAGTAGAGTAGCGGGAGGGAGCTCCTACGAGCAGTACTTC
NA	TRBV5-4	NA	TRBJ2-7	CASSSLDSAYEQYF	TGTGCCAGCAGCTCTCTAGACAGCGCCTACGAGCAGTACTTC
TRBD1	TRBV5-4	NA	TRBJ1-3	CASSTRQGANPGNTIYF	TGTGCCAGCAGCACAAGACAGGGGGCGAATCCTGGAAACACCATATATTTT
TRBD2	TRBV5-1	NA	TRBJ2-7	CASSLAGTSGYEQYF	TGCGCCAGCAGCTTGGCCGGGACTAGCGGCTACGAGCAGTACTTC
NA	TRBV19	NA	TRBJ2-1	CASNIPPNEQFF	TGTGCCAGTAACATACCCCCCAATGAGCAGTTCTTC
NA	TRBV30	NA	TRBJ2-7	CAWSVNQGNPYEQYF	TGTGCCTGGAGTGTCAATCAGGGAAATCCCTACGAGCAGTACTTC
TRBD1	TRBV9	NA	TRBJ1-1	CASSGPGGGGTEAFF	TGTGCCAGCAGCGGCCCAGGGGGCGGAGGGACTGAAGCTTTCTTT
TRBD1	TRBV10-2	NA	TRBJ2-7	CASTDTGGSYEQYF	TGCGCCAGCACCGACACAGGGGGCTCTTACGAGCAGTACTTC
TRBD1	TRBV28	few	TRBJ1-2	CASSLTGTGNNYGYTF	TGTGCCAGCAGTCTCACCGGGACAGGGAATAACTATGGCTACACCTTC
TRBD2	TRBV27	NA	TRBJ2-1	CASSPRTSGRARNEQFF	TGTGCCAGCAGTCCCCGGACTAGCGGGAGGGCCAGAAATGAGCAGTTCTTC
NA	TRBV9	NA	TRBJ2-3	CASSAPTASTDTQYF	TGTGCCAGCAGCGCACCCACAGCTAGCACAGATACGCAGTATTTT
NA	TRBV30	NA	TRBJ1-5	CAWSVRNNQPQHF	TGTGCCTGGAGTGTTAGGAACAATCAGCCCCAGCATTTT
NA	TRBV28	NA	TRBJ1-5	CASSLRRLAPQHF	TGTGCCAGCAGTTTGCGGAGATTAGCGCCCCAGCATTTT
NA	TRBV6-1	few	TRBJ2-7	CASRPNSGSYEQYF	TGTGCCAGCCGGCCTAATTCGGGATCCTACGAGCAGTACTTC
NA	TRBV7-6	once	TRBJ2-7	CASSLPGDYEQYF	TGTGCCAGCAGCCTTCCGGGTGACTACGAGCAGTACTTC
TRBD2	TRBV19	NA	TRBJ2-7	CASSRSGTNYEQYF	TGTGCCAGTAGTCGATCCGGGACTAACTACGAGCAGTACTTC
TRBD1	TRBV11-2	few	TRBJ2-7	CASSRDRVVQYF	TGTGCCAGCAGTCGTGACAGGGTGGTGCAGTACTTC
NA	TRBV5-1	NA	TRBJ1-1	CASSLVPSGVMNTEAFF	TGCGCCAGCAGCTTGGTTCCGTCAGGGGTAATGAACACTGAAGCTTTCTTT
NA	TRBV19	NA	TRBJ1-1	CASSDSRGMNTEAFF	TGTGCCAGTAGTGACTCCAGGGGTATGAACACTGAAGCTTTCTTT
NA	TRBV28	NA	TRBJ1-5	CASSLHSRVWEPQHF	TGTGCCAGCAGCCTGCACTCCCGCGTTTGGGAGCCCCAGCATTTT
NA	TRBV6-5	many	TRBJ2-5	CASSYSSLVGRETQYF	TGTGCCAGCAGTTACTCGAGTTTGGTCGGAAGAGAGACCCAGTACTTC
NA	TRBV7-8	NA	TRBJ2-7	CASSSTTRDSPYEQYF	TGTGCCAGCAGCTCGACCACACGGGACTCCCCCTACGAGCAGTACTTC
NA	TRBV19	NA	TRBJ1-5	CASSPTSNQPQHF	TGTGCCAGTAGCCCAACTTCTAATCAGCCCCAGCATTTT
TRBD1	TRBV2	NA	TRBJ2-4	CASSGRGLVKNIQYF	TGTGCCAGCAGTGGCAGGGGGTTGGTCAAAAACATTCAGTACTTC
NA	TRBV7-9	NA	TRBJ2-2	CASSLAVTGELFF	TGTGCCAGCAGCTTAGCCGTTACCGGGGAGCTGTTTTTT
TRBD1	TRBV2	NA	TRBJ1-5	CASSRGTAGHQPQHF	TGTGCCAGCAGTAGAGGGACAGCGGGCCATCAGCCCCAGCATTTT
NA	TRBV7-2	NA	TRBJ2-5	CASSRVGYGRGQETQYF	TGTGCCAGCAGTCGCGTTGGGTACGGAAGGGGGCAAGAGACCCAGTACTTC
NA	TRBV7-7	NA	TRBJ2-1	CASSPTGGPYNEQFF	TGTGCCAGCAGCCCCACGGGCGGGCCGTACAATGAGCAGTTCTTC
NA	TRBV19	many	TRBJ2-6	CASSIRGDSSGANVLTF	TGTGCCAGTAGTATAAGGGGAGATAGCTCTGGGGCCAACGTCCTGACTTTC
NA	TRBV30	NA	TRBJ1-1	CAWSTSNTEAFF	TGTGCCTGGAGCACGAGTAACACTGAAGCTTTCTTT
NA	TRBV15	NA	TRBJ2-1	CARSQVTTGNNEQFF	TGTGCCAGGTCCCAAGTAACGACGGGCAACAATGAGCAGTTCTTC
TRBD1	TRBV28	NA	TRBJ2-5	CASSWGQGAWETQYF	TGTGCCAGCAGTTGGGGACAGGGGGCTTGGGAGACCCAGTACTTC
NA	TRBV5-1	many	TRBJ2-7	CASRSEYEQYF	TGCGCCAGCAGGTCTGAGTACGAGCAGTACTTC